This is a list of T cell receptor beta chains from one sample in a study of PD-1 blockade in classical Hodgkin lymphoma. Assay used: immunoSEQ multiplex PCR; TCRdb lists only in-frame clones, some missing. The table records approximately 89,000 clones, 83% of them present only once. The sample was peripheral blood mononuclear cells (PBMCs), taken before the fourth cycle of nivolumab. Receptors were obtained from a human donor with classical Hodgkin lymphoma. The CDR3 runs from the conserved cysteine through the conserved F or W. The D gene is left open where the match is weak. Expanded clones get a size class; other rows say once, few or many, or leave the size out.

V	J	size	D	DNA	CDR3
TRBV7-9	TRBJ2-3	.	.	TGTGCCAGCAGCCCAGCTAGCCTCACAGATACGCAGTATTTT	CASSPASLTDTQYF
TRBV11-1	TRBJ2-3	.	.	TGTGCCAGCAGCGACAGGTACAACACAGATACGCAGTATTTT	CASSDRYNTDTQYF
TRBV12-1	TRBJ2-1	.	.	TGTGCCAGCAGCTTTAGGGGCGGCAATGAGCAGTTCTTC	CASSFRGGNEQFF
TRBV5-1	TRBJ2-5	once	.	TGCGCCAGCAGCCTAGGACCGAGTATTGGAGAGACCCAGTACTTC	CASSLGPSIGETQYF
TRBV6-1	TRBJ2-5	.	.	TGTGCCAGCAACGGTGGGGGCATCGGGACCCAGTACTTC	CASNGGGIGTQYF
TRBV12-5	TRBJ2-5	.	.	TGTGCTAGTGGGGGGGAGACCCAGTACTTC	CASGGETQYF
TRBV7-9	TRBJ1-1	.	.	TGTGCCAGCAGCTTATGGAGAGTTACGGATACCACTTTCTTT	CASSLWRVTDTTFF
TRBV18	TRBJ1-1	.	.	TGTGCCAGCTCACCACCCGGGGGGATTAACACTGAAGCTTTCTTT	CASSPPGGINTEAFF
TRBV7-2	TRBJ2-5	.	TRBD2	TGTGCCAGCAGCTTAAGTCTAGCGGGAACGTTGTGGGAGACCCAGTACTTC	CASSLSLAGTLWETQYF
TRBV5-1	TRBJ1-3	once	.	TGCGCCAGCAGCTTGGCCTTGGGGGCGAAAGCTGGAAACACCATATATTTT	CASSLALGAKAGNTIYF
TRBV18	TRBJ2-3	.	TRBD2	TGTGCCAGCTCACCAAAGACGGCTAGCGGGACCCTCACAGATACGCAGTATTTT	CASSPKTASGTLTDTQYF
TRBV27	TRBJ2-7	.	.	TGTGCCACCCCAGGGGCGGCTAGGTCCTACGAGCAGTACTTC	CATPGAARSYEQYF
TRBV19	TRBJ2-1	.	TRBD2	TGTGCCAGCCGATTCCTGAGCGGGAGCCCCCACAATGAGCAGTTCTTC	CASRFLSGSPHNEQFF
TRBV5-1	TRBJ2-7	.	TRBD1	TGCGCCAGCAGCTGGGATCGGACAGGGACGAGCTCCTACGAGCAGTACTTC	CASSWDRTGTSSYEQYF
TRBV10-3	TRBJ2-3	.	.	TGTGCCATCAGTGAGTCGGGAGATACGCAGTATTTT	CAISESGDTQYF
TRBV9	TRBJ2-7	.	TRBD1	TGTGCCAGCAGCGTAGAACCCGGACAGGGGGTTTTTCAGTACTTC	CASSVEPGQGVFQYF
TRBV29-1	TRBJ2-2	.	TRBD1	TGCAGCGTACAGGGGTACACCGGGGAGCTGTTTTTT	CSVQGYTGELFF
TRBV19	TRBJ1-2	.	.	TGTGCCAGCTCCAGCAACGTACACAGCGAACCAAACTATGGCTACACCTTC	CASSSNVHSEPNYGYTF
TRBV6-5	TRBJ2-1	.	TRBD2	TGTGCCAGCAGTCCCTCCGGGACTACCGCGACCTCGCAGTTCTTC	CASSPSGTTATSQFF
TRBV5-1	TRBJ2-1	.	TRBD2	TGCGCCAGCAGCTTGGGGCTAGCGGGAGTCGATGAGCAGTTCTTC	CASSLGLAGVDEQFF
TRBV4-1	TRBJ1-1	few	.	TGCGCCAGCAGCCAAGGGAATGGCTTAGAGGACACTGAAGCTTTCTTT	CASSQGNGLEDTEAFF
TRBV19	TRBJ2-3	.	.	TGTGCCAGTACCCAGCGGCAAGGGCAGGGTACGCAGTATTTT	CASTQRQGQGTQYF
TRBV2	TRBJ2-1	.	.	TGTGCCAGCAGTGAACTCTTCGCGGGTGTCGGAAATGAGCAGTTCTTC	CASSELFAGVGNEQFF
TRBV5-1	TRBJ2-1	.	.	TGCGCCAGCAGCGGACTCTCCTACAATGAGCAGTTCTTC	CASSGLSYNEQFF
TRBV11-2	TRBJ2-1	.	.	TGTGCCAGCAGCTTAGATCCCCGCAGCAATGAGCAGTTCTTC	CASSLDPRSNEQFF
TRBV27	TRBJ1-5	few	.	TGTGCCAGCAGTCCCCTAGGCAGGACTAATCAGCCCCAGCATTTT	CASSPLGRTNQPQHF
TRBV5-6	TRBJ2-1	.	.	TGTGCCAGCAGCGGCACCGGGCTATGGTCAACAGGGCAGTTCTTC	CASSGTGLWSTGQFF
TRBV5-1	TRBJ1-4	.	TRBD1	TGCGCCAGCAGCCACCGCAGGGGGACTAATGAAAAACTGTTTTTT	CASSHRRGTNEKLFF
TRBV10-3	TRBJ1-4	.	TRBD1	TGTGCCATCAGCTCCGACAGGGCTCAGAATGAAAAACTGTTTTTT	CAISSDRAQNEKLFF
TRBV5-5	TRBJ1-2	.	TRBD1	TGTGCCAGCAGCCCGTATCCGGGACAGAGCACTGGCTACACCTTC	CASSPYPGQSTGYTF
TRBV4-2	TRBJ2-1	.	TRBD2	TGTGCCAGCAGCCAAGTGGGGCGGGAGAGGGATGAGCAGTTCTTC	CASSQVGRERDEQFF
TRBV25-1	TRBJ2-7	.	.	TGTGCCAGCCAACCGGGTGGCGGAAGCTCCTACGAGCAGTACTTC	CASQPGGGSSYEQYF
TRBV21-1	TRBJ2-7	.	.	TGTGCCAGCAGCAAAGCTGGCTTCGCCTACGAGCAGTACTTC	CASSKAGFAYEQYF
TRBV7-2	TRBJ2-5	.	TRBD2	TGTGCCAGCAGCTATAATGACCGGACTAGCCGGGAGACCCAGTACTTC	CASSYNDRTSRETQYF
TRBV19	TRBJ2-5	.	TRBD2	TGTGCCAGTAGTACCACTAGCGGGAGGGCGGAGACCCAGTACTTC	CASSTTSGRAETQYF
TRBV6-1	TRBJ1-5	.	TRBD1	TGTGCCAGCAGTTTAAACAGGGGAAGACAGCCCCAGCATTTT	CASSLNRGRQPQHF
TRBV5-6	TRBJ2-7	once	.	TGTGCCAGCAGCCACCCTGGGGCGGGTCCCTACGAGCAGTACTTC	CASSHPGAGPYEQYF
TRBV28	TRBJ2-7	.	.	TGTGCCAGCAGTTTGGAGTTGGGTCTGCTGGGCGAGCAGTACTTC	CASSLELGLLGEQYF
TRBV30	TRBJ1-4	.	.	TGTGCCTGGACCTCCTCTCGGGATGAAAAACTGTTTTTT	CAWTSSRDEKLFF
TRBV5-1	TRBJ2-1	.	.	TGCGCCAGCGGCCGGGACGGTTACAATGAGCAGTTCTTC	CASGRDGYNEQFF
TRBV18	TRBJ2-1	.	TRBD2	TGTGCCAGCTCGCACAAGGGACTAGCGGGGGCCAGCTCCTACAATGAGCAGTTCTTC	CASSHKGLAGASSYNEQFF
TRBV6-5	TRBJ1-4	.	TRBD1	TGTGCCAGCAGCCAGGACAGGGGGCGACTGGAAAGACTGTTTTTT	CASSQDRGRLERLFF
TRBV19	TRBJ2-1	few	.	TGTGCCAGTAGCCGGACAGCAGCATACAATGAGCAGTTCTTC	CASSRTAAYNEQFF
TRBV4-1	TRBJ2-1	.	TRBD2	TGCGCCAGCAGCCAAGACGGCCCAGCGGGAGATGAGCAGTTCTTC	CASSQDGPAGDEQFF
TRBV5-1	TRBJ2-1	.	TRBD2	TGCGCCAGCAGCCAGCCGTCGGGGGGAGTCGAGTACAATGAGCAGTTCTTC	CASSQPSGGVEYNEQFF
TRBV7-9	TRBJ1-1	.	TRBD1	TGTGCCAGCAGCCCACTCAGTGGACAGGGCGCTGAAGCTTTCTTT	CASSPLSGQGAEAFF
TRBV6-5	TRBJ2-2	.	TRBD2	TGTGCCCTGGGGGAGGGGCCTTCGAACACCGGGGAGCTGTTTTTT	CALGEGPSNTGELFF
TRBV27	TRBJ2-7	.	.	TGTGCCAGCAGTTTAACGGGTTATGGGACTCTAAACTTC	CASSLTGYGTLNF
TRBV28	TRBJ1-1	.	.	TGTGCCAGCAGTTTATACACTGAAGCTTTCTTT	CASSLYTEAFF